This T cell receptor beta chain was profiled in a study of Graves' ophthalmopathy and Graves' hyperthyroidism. RNA served as the template for amplifying TCR beta CDR3 regions. HTBI primers served in a first-round RT-PCR, which a second-round multiplex PCR followed. MiXCR, run by TCRdb on the multiplex PCR reads, gives a single entry per CDR3 protein. The sample carries about 390,000 distinct CDR3 sequences, over 15% recorded once. Trimming left V 6 bases short and J 3 bases short, with 12 bases between. The CDR3 extends over 15 amino acids. Newly diagnosed, the hyperthyroidism patients had under 2 months' duration and were aged 18 to 65.

The sequenced material came from peripheral blood. The clonotype comes from a young woman with stable Graves' hyperthyroidism. The chain has TRBV12-3 or TRBV12-4 and TRBJ2-6; D not certain. The chain's CDR3 is CASSTGALGANVLTF. In DNA, the CDR3 is TGTGCCAGCAGCACGGGTGCGCTTGGGGCCAACGTCCTGACTTTC.